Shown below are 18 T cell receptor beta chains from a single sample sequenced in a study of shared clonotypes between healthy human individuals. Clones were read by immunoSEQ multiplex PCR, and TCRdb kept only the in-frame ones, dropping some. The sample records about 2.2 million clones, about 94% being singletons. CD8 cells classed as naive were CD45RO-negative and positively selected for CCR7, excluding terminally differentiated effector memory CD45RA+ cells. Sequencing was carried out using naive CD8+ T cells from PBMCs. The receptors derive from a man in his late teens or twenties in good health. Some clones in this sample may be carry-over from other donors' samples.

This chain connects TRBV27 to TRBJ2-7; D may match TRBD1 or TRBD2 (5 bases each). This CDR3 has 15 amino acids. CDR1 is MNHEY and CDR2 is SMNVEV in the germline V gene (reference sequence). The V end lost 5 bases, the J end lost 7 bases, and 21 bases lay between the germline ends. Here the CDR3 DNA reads TGTGCCAGCAGTCCCCGGGGCCGCATGTGGGGGGAGCAGTACTTC. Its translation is CASSPRGRMWGEQYF.

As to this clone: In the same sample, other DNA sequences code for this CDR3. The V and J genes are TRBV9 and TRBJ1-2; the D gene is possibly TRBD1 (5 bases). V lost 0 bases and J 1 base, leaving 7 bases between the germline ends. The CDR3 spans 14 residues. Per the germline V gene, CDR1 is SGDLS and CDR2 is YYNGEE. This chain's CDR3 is CASSVGGSNYGYTF. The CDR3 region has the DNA TGTGCCAGCAGCGTAGGGGGGAGTAACTATGGCTACACCTTC.

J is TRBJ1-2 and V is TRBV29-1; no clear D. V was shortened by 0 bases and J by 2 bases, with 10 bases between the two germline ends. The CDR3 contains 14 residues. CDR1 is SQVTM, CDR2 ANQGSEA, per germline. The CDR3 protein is CSVEDLISNYGYTF. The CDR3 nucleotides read TGCAGCGTTGAAGATCTGATTTCAAACTATGGCTACACCTTC. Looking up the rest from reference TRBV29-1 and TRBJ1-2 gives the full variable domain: SAVISQKPSRDICQRGTSLTIQCQVDSQVTMMFWYRQQPGQSLTLIATANQGSEATYESGFVIDKFPISRPNLTFSTLTVSNMSPEDSSIYLCSVEDLISNYGYTFGSGTRLTVV.

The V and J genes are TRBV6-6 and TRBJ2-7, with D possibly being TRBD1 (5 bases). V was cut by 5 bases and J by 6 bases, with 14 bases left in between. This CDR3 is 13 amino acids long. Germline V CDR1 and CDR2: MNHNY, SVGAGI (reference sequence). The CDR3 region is CASSPRENPEQYF. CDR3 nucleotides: TGTGCCAGCAGTCCCAGGGAAAACCCCGAGCAGTACTTC.

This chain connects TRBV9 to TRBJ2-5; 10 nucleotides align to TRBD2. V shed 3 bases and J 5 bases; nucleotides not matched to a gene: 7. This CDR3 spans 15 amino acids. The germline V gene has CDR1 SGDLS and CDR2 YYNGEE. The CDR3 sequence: CASSAPSGSWETQYF. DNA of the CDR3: TGTGCCAGCAGCGCGCCTAGCGGGAGTTGGGAGACCCAGTACTTC.

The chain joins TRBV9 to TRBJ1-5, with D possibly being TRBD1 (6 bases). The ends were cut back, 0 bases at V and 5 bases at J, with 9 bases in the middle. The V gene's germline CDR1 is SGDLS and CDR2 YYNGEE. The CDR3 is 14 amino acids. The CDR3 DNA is TGTGCCAGCAGCGTAGACAGGGCGGATCAGCCCCAGCATTTT. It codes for CASSVDRADQPQHF.

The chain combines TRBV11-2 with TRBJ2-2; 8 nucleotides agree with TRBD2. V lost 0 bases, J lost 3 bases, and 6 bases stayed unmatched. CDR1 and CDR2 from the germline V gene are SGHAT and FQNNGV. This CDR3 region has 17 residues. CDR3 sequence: CASSLDGGRSHTGELFF. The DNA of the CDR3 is TGTGCCAGCAGCTTAGATGGCGGGAGGAGCCACACCGGGGAGCTGTTTTTT.

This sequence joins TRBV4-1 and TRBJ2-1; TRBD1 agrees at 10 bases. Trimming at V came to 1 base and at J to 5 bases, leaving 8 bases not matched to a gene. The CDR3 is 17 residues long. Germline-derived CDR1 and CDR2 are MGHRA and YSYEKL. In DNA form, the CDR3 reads TGCGCCAGCAGCCAAGTCGGCGGGACAGGGGCCAACAATGAGCAGTTCTTC. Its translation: CASSQVGGTGANNEQFF.

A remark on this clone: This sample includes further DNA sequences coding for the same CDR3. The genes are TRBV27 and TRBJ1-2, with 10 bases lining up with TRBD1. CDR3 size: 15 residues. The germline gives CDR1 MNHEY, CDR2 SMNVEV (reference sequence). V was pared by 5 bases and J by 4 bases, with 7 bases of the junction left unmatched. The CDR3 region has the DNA TGTGCCAGCAGTCCTAGGACAGGGGGGACCTATGGCTACACCTTC. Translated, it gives CASSPRTGGTYGYTF.

CDR3 coding DNA: TGTGCTAGTGCCAAACCAAGGGACTATGGCTACACCTTC. Its translation: CASAKPRDYGYTF. This chain joins TRBV12-5 and TRBJ1-2; D not resolved. The CDR3 runs 13 residues. The V end lost 7 bases, the J end lost 3 bases, and 12 bases lay between the germline ends. Germline V gene sequence: CDR1 LGHNT, CDR2 FRNRAP. The full variable domain, completed using reference TRBV12-5 and TRBJ1-2, is DARVTQTPRHKVTEMGQEVTMRCQPILGHNTVFWYRQTMMQGLELLAYFRNRAPLDDSGMPKDRFSAEMPDATLATLKIQPSEPRDSAVYFCASAKPRDYGYTFGSGTRLTVV.

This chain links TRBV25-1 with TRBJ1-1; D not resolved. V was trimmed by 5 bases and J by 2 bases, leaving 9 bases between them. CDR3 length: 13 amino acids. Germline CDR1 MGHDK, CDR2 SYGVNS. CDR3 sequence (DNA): TGTGCCAGCAGTTGGACCGAAAACACTGAAGCTTTCTTT. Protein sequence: CASSWTENTEAFF.

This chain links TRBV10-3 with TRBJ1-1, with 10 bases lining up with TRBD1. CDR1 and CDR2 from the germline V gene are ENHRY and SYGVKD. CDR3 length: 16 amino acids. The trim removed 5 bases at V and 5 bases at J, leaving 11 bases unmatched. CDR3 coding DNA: TGTGCCATCAGTACCGGACAGGGGGTGAGTGGGACTGAAGCTTTCTTT. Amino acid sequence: CAISTGQGVSGTEAFF.

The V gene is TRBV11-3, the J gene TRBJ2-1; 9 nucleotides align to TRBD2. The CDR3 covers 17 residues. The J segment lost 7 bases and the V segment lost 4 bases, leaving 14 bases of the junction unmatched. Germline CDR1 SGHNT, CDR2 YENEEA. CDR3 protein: CASSSKSAGGSGNEQFF. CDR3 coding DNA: TGTGCCAGCAGCTCCAAATCAGCGGGAGGATCTGGAAATGAGCAGTTCTTC.

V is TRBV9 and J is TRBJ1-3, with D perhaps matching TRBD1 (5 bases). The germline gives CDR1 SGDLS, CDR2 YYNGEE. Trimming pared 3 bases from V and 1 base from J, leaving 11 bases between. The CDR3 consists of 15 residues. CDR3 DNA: TGTGCCAGCAGCGAGTCTTGGGGGTCTGGAAACACCATATATTTT. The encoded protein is CASSESWGSGNTIYF. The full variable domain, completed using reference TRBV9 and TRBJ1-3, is DSGVTQTPKHLITATGQRVTLRCSPRSGDLSVYWYQQSLDQGLQFLIQYYNGEERAKGNILERFSAQQFPDLHSELNLSSLELGDSALYFCASSESWGSGNTIYFGEGSWLTVV.

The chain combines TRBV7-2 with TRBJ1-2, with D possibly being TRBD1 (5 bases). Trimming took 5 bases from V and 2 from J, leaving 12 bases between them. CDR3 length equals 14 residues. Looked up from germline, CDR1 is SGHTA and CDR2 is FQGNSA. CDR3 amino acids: CASSPRAGNYGYTF. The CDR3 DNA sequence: TGTGCCAGCAGCCCTCGCGCAGGGAACTATGGCTACACCTTC.

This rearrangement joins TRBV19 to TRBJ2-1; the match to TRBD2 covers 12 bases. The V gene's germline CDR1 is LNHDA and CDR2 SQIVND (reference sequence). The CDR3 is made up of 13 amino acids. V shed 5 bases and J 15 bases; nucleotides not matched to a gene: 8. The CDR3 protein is CASSFLAGGPGFF. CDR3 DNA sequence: TGTGCCAGTAGTTTCCTAGCGGGAGGGCCGGGGTTCTTC.

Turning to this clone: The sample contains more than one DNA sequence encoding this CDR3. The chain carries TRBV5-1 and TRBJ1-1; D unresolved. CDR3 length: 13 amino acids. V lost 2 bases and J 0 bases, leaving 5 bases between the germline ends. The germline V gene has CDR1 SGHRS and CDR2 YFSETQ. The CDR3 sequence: CASSLGVNTEAFF. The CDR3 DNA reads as TGCGCCAGCAGCTTAGGAGTGAACACTGAAGCTTTCTTT.

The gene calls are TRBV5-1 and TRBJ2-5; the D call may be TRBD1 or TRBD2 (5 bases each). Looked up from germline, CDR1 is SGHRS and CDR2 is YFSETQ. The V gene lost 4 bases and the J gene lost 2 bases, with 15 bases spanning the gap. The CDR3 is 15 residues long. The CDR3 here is CASSGRDEIQETQYF. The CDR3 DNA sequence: TGCGCCAGCAGCGGCCGGGACGAGATTCAAGAGACCCAGTACTTC.